These 4 T cell receptor beta chains share one sample of origin, sequenced in a study of blood T cell repertoires in COVID-19. Method: immunoSEQ multiplex PCR; TCRdb's copy keeps in-frame clones and lacks some. The profile shows roughly 250,000 clones, over 75% of them singletons. The sequencing input was PBMCs or T cells enriched from blood (not recorded which). The receptors derive from a woman in her forties who had been exposed to COVID-19.

This rearrangement joins TRBV28 to TRBJ2-7; the match to TRBD1 covers 7 bases. The CDR3 is made up of 14 amino acids. CDR1 is MDHEN, CDR2 SYDVKM, per germline. V lost 7 bases, J lost 4 bases, and 10 bases stayed unmatched. The chain's CDR3 is CASTLWGRGYEQYF. The DNA for the CDR3 is TGTGCCAGCACCTTATGGGGCAGGGGGTACGAGCAGTACTTC.

This chain connects TRBV2 to TRBJ2-1, with 7 nucleotides matching TRBD2. In germline, CDR1 is SNHLY, CDR2 FYNNEI. This CDR3 contains 16 residues. Trimming removed 5 bases from V and 2 bases from J; junction bases left unmatched: 9. The CDR3 coding sequence is TGTGCCAGCAGTAAAACTCTAGCGGCGCCCTACAATGAGCAGTTCTTC. Translation: CASSKTLAAPYNEQFF.

This clone is a singleton in its sample. The chain carries TRBV4-3 and TRBJ1-2; D ambiguous. The CDR3 runs 14 residues. In germline, CDR1 is LGHNA, CDR2 YSLEER. V lost 0 bases and J 7 bases, leaving 12 bases between the germline ends. DNA of the CDR3: TGCGCCAGCAGCCAAGATCCGGGGATAGGTGGCTACACCTTC. Its translation: CASSQDPGIGGYTF.

The rearrangement joins TRBV5-6 to TRBJ1-1, with D unresolved. Germline V gene sequence: CDR1 SGHDT, CDR2 YYEEEE. The CDR3 is 15 amino acids. The ends were cut back, 2 bases at V and 0 bases at J, with 11 bases in the middle. The chain's CDR3 is CASSFGISMNTEAFF. The CDR3 DNA is TGTGCCAGCAGCTTCGGGATTTCTATGAACACTGAAGCTTTCTTT.